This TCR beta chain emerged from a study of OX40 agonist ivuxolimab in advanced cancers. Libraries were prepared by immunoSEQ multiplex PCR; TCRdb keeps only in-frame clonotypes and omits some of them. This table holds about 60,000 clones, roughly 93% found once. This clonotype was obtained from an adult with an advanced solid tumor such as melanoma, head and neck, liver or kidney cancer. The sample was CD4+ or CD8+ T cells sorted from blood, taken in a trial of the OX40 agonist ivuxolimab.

CDR3 sequence reads: CAIRELTGEGEQYF. In DNA form, the CDR3 reads TGTGCCATCAGAGAACTGACGGGCGAAGGCGAGCAGTACTTC. The rearrangement links TRBV10-3 to TRBJ2-7; D not resolved. This CDR3 comprises 14 residues. Looked up from germline, CDR1 is ENHRY and CDR2 is SYGVKD. Trimming stripped 6 bases from V and 6 bases from J, with 18 bases between.